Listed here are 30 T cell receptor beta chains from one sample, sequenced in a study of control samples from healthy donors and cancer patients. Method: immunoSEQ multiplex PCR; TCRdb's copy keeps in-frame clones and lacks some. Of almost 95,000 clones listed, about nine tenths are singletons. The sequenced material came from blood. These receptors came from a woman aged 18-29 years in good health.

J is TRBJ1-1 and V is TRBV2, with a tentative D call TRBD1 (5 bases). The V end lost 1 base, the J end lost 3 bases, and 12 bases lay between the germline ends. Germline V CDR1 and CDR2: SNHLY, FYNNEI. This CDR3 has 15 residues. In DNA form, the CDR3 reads TGTGCCAGCAGTGAAGGCGGGGGAAGGGACACTGAAGCTTTCTTT. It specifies CASSEGGGRDTEAFF.

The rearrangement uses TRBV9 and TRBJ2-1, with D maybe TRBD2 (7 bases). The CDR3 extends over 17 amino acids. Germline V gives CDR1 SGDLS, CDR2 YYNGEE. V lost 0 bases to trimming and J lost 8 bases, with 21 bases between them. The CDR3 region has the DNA TGTGCCAGCAGCGTAGACCCGAATGGACTAGGGGGGGATGAGCAGTTCTTC. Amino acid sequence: CASSVDPNGLGGDEQFF.

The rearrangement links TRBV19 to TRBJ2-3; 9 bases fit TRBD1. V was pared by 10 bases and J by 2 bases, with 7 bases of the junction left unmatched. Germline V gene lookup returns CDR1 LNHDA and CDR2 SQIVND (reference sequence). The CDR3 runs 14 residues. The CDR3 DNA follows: TGTGCCATACAGGGGGCTGATAACACAGATACGCAGTATTTT. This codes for CAIQGADNTDTQYF.

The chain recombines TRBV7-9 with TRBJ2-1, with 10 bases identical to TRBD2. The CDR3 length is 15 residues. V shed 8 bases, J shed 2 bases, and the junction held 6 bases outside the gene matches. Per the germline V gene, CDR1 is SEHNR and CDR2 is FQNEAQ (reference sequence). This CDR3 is CASGISGGAYNEQFF. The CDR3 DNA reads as TGTGCCAGCGGAATAAGCGGGGGGGCCTACAATGAGCAGTTCTTC.

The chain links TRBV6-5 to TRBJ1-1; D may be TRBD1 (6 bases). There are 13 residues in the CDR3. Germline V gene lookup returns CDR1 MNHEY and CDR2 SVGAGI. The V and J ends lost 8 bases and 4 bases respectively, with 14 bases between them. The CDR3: CASGEGGGTEAFF. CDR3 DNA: TGTGCCAGCGGGGAGGGAGGGGGCACTGAAGCTTTCTTT.

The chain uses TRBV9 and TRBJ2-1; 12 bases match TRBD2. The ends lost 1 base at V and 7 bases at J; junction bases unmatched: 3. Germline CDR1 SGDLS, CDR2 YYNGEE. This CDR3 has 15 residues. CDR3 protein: CASSVLAGGQNEQFF. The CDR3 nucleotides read TGTGCCAGCAGCGTACTAGCGGGGGGGCAAAATGAGCAGTTCTTC.

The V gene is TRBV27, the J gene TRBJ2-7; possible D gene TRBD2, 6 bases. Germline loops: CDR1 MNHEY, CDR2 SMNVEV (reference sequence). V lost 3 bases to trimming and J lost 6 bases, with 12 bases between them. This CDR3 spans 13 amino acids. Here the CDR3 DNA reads TGTGCCAGCAGTTTGCGGGGCAGGGTCGAGCAGTACTTC. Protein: CASSLRGRVEQYF.

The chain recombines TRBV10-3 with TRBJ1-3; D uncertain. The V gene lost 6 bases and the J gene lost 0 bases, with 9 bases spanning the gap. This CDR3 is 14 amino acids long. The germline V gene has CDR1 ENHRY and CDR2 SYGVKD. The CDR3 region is CAIRPGVSGNTIYF. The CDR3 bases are TGTGCCATCAGGCCAGGAGTCTCTGGAAACACCATATATTTT.

Written as DNA, the CDR3 is TGTGCCAGCAGCCAAGCGGAGCACTATGGCTACACCTTC. Translating gives CASSQAEHYGYTF. The J gene is TRBJ1-2, the V gene TRBV3-1 (or the pseudogene TRBV3-2), with D hard to call. This CDR3 contains 13 residues. The V gene's germline CDR1 is LGHDT and CDR2 YNNKEL (reference sequence). Trimming shortened V by 1 base and J by 3 bases, and 6 bases separated the two germline ends.

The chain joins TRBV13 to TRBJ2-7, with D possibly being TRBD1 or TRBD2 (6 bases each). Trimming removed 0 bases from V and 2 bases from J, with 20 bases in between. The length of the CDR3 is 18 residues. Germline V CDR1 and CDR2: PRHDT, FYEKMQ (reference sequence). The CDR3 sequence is CASSLGLGGVGPAYEQYF. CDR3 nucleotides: TGTGCCAGCAGCTTAGGCCTGGGGGGCGTGGGGCCAGCCTACGAGCAGTACTTC.

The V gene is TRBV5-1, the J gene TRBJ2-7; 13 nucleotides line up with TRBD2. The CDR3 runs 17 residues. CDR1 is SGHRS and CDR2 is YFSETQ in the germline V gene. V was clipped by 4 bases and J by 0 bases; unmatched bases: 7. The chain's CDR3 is CASSPGTSGVTSYEQYF. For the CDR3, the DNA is TGCGCCAGCAGCCCCGGGACTAGCGGGGTTACCTCCTACGAGCAGTACTTC.

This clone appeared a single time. The CDR3 sequence is CASSLVQVEGYTF. The CDR3 bases are TGTGCCAGCAGCTTGGTGCAGGTTGAGGGCTACACCTTC. The chain joins TRBV5-4 to TRBJ1-2; the D is unclear. The CDR3 loop spans 13 amino acids. V was pared by 0 bases and J by 8 bases, with 11 bases between. The germline V gene encodes CDR1 SGHNT and CDR2 YYREEE (reference sequence). The whole variable domain, remainder taken from reference TRBV5-4 and TRBJ1-2, is ETGVTQSPTHLIKTRGQQVTLRCSSQSGHNTVSWYQQALGQGPQFIFQYYREEENGRGNFPPRFSGLQFPNYSSELNVNALELDDSALYLCASSLVQVEGYTFGSGTRLTVV.

The CDR3 DNA is TGTGCCAGTAGGGGACCGTTACCGAGCTCCTACAATGAGCAGTTCTTC. It translates to CASRGPLPSSYNEQFF. The chain joins TRBV19 to TRBJ2-1; the D call may be TRBD1 or TRBD2 (5 bases each). Germline CDR1 is LNHDA and CDR2 is SQIVND (reference sequence). V shed 6 bases and J shed 0 bases, with 15 bases lying between them. The length of the CDR3 is 16 residues.

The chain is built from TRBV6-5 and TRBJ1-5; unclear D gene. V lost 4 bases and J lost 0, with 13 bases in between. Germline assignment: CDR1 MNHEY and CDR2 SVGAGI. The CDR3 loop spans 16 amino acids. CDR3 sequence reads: CASSWARMYSNQPQHF. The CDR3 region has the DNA TGTGCCAGCAGTTGGGCAAGGATGTATAGCAATCAGCCCCAGCATTTT.

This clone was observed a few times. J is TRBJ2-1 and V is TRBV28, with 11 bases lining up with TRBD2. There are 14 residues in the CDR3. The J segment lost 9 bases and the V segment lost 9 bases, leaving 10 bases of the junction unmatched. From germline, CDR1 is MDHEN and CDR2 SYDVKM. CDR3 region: CASLAGGLSLEQFF. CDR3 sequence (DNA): TGTGCCAGTTTAGCGGGGGGGCTCAGTCTTGAGCAGTTCTTC.

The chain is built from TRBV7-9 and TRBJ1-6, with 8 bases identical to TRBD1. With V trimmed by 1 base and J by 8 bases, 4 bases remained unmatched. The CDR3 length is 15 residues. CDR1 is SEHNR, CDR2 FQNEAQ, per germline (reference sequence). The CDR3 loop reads CASSLGSGGDSPLHF. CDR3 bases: TGTGCCAGCAGCTTAGGTTCAGGGGGCGATTCACCCCTCCACTTT.

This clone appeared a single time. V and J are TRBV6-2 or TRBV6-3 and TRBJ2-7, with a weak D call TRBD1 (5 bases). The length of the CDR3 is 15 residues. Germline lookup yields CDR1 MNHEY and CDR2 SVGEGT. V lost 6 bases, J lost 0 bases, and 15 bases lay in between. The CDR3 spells CASSSGFLSSYEQYF. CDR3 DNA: TGTGCCAGCAGCTCAGGGTTTCTTAGCTCCTACGAGCAGTACTTC.

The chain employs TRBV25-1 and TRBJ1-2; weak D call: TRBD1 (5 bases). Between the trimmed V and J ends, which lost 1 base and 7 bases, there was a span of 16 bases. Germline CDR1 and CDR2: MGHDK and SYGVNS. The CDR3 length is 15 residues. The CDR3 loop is CASSEFGDPKFGYTF. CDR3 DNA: TGTGCCAGCAGTGAATTCGGGGACCCAAAGTTTGGCTACACCTTC.

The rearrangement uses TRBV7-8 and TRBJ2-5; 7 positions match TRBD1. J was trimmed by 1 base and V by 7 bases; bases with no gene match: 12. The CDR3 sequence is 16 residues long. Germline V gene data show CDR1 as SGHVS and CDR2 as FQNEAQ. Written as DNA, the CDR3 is TGTGCCAGCACCCCAAGGGGGCTAGGAGGCCAAGAGACCCAGTACTTC. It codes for CASTPRGLGGQETQYF.

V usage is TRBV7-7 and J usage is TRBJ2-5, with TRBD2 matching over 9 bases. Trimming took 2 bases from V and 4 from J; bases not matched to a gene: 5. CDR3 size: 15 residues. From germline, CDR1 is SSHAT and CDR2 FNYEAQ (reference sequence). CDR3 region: CASSLQRGDGETQYF. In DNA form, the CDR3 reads TGTGCCAGCAGCTTACAGCGGGGGGACGGAGAGACCCAGTACTTC.

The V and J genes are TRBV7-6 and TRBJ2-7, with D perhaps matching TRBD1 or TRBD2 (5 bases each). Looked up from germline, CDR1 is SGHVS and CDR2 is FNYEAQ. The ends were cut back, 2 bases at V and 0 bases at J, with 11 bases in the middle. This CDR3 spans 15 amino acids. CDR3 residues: CASSLLPGTSYEQYF. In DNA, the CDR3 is TGTGCCAGCAGCTTACTCCCGGGGACCTCCTACGAGCAGTACTTC.

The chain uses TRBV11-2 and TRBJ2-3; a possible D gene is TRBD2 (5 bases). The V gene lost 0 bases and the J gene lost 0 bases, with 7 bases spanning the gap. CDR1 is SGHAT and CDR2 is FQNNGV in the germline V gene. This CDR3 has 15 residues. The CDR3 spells CASSLEAASTDTQYF. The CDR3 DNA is TGTGCCAGCAGCTTAGAAGCGGCTAGCACAGATACGCAGTATTTT.

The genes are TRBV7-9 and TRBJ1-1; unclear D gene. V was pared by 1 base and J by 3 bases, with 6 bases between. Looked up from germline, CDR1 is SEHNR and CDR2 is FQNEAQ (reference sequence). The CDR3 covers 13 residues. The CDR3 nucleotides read TGTGCCAGCAGCTTAGGAGGAGACACTGAAGCTTTCTTT. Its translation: CASSLGGDTEAFF.

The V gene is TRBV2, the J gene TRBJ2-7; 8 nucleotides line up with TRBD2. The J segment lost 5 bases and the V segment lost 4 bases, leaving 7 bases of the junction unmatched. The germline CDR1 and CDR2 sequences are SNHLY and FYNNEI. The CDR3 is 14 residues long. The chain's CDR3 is CASSAGLAYHEQYF. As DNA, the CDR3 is TGTGCCAGCAGTGCCGGACTAGCCTACCACGAGCAGTACTTC.

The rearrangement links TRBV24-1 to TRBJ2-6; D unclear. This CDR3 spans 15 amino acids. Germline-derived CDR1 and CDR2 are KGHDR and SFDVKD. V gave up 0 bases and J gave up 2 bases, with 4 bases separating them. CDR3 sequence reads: CATSDLGTGANVLTF. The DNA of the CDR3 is TGTGCCACCAGTGATTTGGGTACTGGGGCCAACGTCCTGACTTTC.

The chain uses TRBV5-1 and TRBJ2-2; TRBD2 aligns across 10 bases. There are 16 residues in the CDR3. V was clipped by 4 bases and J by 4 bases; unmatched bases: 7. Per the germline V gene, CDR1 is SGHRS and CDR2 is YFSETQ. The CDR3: CASSILSGGATGELFF. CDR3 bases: TGCGCCAGCAGCATACTCAGCGGGGGGGCCACCGGGGAGCTGTTTTTT.

CDR3 DNA sequence: TGTGCCAGCCTTGCCAGCCCCGGTTCGCCTGAAGCTTTCTTT. It translates to CASLASPGSPEAFF. This chain uses TRBV6-5 with TRBJ1-1; D is ambiguous. Per the germline V gene, CDR1 is MNHEY and CDR2 is SVGAGI. V was trimmed by 8 bases and J by 6 bases, leaving 19 bases between them. The CDR3 has 14 residues.

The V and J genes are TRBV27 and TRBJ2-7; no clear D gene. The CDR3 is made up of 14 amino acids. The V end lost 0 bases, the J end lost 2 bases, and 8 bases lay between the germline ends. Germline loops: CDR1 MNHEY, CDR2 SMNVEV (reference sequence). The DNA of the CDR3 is TGTGCCAGCAGTTTATCAGGCCTTACCTACGAGCAGTACTTC. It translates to CASSLSGLTYEQYF.

The chain's CDR3 is CASSLAGAPSTDTQYF. The CDR3 DNA sequence: TGTGCCAGCAGCTTGGCGGGGGCCCCTAGCACAGATACGCAGTATTTT. V is TRBV5-4 and J is TRBJ2-3; D tentatively reads TRBD1 or TRBD2 (6 bases each). Germline CDR1 and CDR2: SGHNT and YYREEE (reference sequence). The CDR3 has 16 amino acids. V was trimmed by 0 bases and J by 0 bases, leaving 11 bases between them. The entire variable domain, with the rest obtained from reference TRBV5-4 and TRBJ2-3, is as follows: ETGVTQSPTHLIKTRGQQVTLRCSSQSGHNTVSWYQQALGQGPQFIFQYYREEENGRGNFPPRFSGLQFPNYSSELNVNALELDDSALYLCASSLAGAPSTDTQYFGPGTRLTVL.

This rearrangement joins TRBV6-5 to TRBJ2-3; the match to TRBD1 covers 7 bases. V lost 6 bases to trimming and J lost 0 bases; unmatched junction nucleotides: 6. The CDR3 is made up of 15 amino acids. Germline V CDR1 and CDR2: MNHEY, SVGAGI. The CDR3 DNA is TGTGCCAGCAGGGCTAGGGACAGAAGCACAGATACGCAGTATTTT. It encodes CASRARDRSTDTQYF.